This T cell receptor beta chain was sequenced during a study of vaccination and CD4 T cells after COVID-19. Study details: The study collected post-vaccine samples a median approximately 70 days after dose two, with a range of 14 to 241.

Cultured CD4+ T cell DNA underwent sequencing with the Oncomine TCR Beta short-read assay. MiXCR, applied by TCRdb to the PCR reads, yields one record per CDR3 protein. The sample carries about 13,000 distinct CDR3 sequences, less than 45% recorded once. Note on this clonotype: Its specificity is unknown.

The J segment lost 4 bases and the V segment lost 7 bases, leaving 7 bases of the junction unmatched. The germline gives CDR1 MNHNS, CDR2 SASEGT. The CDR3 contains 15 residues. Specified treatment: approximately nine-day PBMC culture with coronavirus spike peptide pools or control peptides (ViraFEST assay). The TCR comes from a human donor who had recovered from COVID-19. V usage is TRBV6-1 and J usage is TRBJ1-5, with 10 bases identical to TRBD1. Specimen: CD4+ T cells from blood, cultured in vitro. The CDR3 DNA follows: TGTGCCAGCACCACCTTGGGACAGGGGAATCAGCCCCAGCATTTT. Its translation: CASTTLGQGNQPQHF.